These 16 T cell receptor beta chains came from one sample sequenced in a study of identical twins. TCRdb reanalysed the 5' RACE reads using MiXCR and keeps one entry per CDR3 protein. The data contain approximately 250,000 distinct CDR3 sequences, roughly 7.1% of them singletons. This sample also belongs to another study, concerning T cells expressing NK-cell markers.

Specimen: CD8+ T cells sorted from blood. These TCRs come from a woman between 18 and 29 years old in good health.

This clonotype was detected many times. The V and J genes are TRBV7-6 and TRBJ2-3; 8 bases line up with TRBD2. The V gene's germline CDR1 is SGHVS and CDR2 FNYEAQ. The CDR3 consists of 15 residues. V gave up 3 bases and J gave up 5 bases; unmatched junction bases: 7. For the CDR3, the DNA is TGTGCCAGCAGCTTTTCCGGGACTAGTCAAGATACGCAGTATTTT. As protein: CASSFSGTSQDTQYF. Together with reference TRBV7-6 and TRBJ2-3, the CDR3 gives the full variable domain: GAGVSQSPRYKVTKRGQDVALRCDPISGHVSLYWYRQALGQGPEFLTYFNYEAQQDKSGLPNDRFSAERPEGSISTLTIQRTEQRDSAMYRCASSFSGTSQDTQYFGPGTRLTVL.

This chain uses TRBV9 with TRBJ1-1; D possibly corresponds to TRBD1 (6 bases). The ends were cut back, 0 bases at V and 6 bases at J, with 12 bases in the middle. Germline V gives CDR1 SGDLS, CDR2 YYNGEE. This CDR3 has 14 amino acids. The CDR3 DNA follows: TGTGCCAGCAGCGTAGAGGGGGGCTGGGCTGAAGCTTTCTTT. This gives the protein CASSVEGGWAEAFF. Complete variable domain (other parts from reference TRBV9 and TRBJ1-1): DSGVTQTPKHLITATGQRVTLRCSPRSGDLSVYWYQQSLDQGLQFLIQYYNGEERAKGNILERFSAQQFPDLHSELNLSSLELGDSALYFCASSVEGGWAEAFFGQGTRLTVV.

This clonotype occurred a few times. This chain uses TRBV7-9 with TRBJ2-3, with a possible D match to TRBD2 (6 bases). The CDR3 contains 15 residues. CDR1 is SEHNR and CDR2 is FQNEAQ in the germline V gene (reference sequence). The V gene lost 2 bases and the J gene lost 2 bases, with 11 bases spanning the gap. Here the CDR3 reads CASSLSGLATDTQYF. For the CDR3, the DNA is TGTGCCAGCAGCTTATCGGGACTCGCCACAGATACGCAGTATTTT.

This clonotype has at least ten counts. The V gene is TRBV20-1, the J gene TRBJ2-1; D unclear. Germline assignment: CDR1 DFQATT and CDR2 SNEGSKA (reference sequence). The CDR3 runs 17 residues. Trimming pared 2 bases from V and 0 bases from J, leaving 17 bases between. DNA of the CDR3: TGCAGTGCTAGACCCCATAGTCAGCGTAGCTCCTACAATGAGCAGTTCTTC. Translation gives CSARPHSQRSSYNEQFF.

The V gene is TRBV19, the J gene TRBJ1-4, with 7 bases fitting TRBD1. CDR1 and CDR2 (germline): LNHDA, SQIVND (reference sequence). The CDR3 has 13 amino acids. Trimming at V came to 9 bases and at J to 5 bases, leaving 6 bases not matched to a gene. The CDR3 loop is CASLQGRNEKLFF. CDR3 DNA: TGTGCCAGCCTACAGGGGCGAAATGAAAAACTGTTTTTT.

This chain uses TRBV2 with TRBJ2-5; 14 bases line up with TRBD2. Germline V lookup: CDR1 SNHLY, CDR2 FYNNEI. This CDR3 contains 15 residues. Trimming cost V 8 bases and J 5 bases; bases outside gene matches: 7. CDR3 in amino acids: CASGGTSGSWETQYF. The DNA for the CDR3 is TGTGCCAGCGGAGGGACTAGCGGGAGTTGGGAGACCCAGTACTTC.

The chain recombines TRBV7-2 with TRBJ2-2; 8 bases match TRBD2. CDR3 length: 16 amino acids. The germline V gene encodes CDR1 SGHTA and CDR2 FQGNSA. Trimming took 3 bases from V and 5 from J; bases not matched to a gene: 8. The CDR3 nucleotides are TGTGCCAGCAGCTTCTCGTCGGGGGGGCGGACCGGGGAGCTGTTTTTT. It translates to CASSFSSGGRTGELFF.

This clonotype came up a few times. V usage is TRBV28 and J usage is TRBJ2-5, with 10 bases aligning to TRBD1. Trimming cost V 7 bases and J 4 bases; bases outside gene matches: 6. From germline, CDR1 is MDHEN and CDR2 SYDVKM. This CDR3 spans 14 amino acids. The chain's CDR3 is CASTPRTGGETQYF. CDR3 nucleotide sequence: TGTGCCAGCACCCCCCGGACAGGGGGAGAGACCCAGTACTTC.

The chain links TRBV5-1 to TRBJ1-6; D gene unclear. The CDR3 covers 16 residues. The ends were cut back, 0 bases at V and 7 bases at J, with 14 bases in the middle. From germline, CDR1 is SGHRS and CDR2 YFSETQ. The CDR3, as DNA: TGCGCCAGCAGCTTGGCTGTGGGAAACGGAAATTCACCCCTCCACTTT. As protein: CASSLAVGNGNSPLHF.

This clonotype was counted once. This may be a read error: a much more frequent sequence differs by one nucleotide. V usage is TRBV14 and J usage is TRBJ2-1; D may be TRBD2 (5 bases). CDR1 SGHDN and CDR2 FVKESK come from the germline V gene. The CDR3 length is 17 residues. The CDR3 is CSSSQKFGVLSYNEQFF. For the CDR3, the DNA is TGTTCCAGCAGCCAGAAGTTCGGGGTACTATCCTACAATGAGCAGTTCTTC.

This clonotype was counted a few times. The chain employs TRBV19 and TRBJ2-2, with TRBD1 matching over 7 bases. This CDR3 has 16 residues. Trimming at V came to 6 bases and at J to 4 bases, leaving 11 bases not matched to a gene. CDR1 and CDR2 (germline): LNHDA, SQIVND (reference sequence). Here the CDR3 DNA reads TGTGCCAGTAGCCCAGGCTCAGGGGGAATCACCGGGGAGCTGTTTTTT. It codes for CASSPGSGGITGELFF.

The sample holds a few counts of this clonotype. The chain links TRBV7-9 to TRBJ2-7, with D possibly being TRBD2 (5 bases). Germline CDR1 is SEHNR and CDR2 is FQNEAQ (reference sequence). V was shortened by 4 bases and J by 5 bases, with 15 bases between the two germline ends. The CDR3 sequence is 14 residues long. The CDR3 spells CASSSGRGSNEQYF. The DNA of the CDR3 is TGTGCCAGCAGCTCAGGTCGGGGTAGCAACGAGCAGTACTTC.

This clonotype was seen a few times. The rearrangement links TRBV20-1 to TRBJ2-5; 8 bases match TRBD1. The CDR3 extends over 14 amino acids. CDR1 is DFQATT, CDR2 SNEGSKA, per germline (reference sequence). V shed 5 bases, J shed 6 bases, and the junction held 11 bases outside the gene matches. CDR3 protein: CSARDRIVGKTQYF. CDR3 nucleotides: TGCAGTGCTCGGGACAGGATTGTGGGGAAGACCCAGTACTTC.

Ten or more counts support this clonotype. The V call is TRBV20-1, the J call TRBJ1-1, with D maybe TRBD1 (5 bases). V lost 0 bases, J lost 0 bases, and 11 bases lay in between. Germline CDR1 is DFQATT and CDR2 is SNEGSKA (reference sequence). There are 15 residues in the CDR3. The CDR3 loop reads CSARDPQGLNTEAFF. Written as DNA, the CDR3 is TGCAGTGCTAGAGATCCCCAGGGCCTGAACACTGAAGCTTTCTTT.

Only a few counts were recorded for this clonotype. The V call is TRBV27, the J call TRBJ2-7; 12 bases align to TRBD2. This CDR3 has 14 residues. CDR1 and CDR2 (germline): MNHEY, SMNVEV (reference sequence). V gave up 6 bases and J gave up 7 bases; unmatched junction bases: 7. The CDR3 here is CASSWTSGDREQYF. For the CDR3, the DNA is TGTGCCAGCAGCTGGACTAGCGGGGATCGGGAGCAGTACTTC.

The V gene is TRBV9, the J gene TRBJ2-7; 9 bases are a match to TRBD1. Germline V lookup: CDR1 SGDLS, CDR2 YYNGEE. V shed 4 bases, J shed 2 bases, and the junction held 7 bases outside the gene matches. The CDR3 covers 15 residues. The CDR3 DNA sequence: TGTGCCAGCAGCACTGGGGACAGGGCGACCTACGAGCAGTACTTC. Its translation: CASSTGDRATYEQYF.